A single sample gave rise to the 19 T cell receptor beta chains below, sequenced in a study of OX40 agonist ivuxolimab in advanced cancers. Clones were sequenced by immunoSEQ multiplex PCR, and TCRdb holds only the in-frame ones, with some missing. Among roughly 59,000 clones, 70% to 90% were seen once, and the ten largest hold roughly 5%. The sample in question was CD4+ or CD8+ T cells sorted from blood, obtained in a trial of the OX40 agonist ivuxolimab. The source is an adult with an advanced solid tumor such as melanoma, head and neck, liver or kidney cancer.

The rearrangement joins TRBV6-1 to TRBJ2-7; D perhaps matches TRBD1 (6 bases). This CDR3 comprises 15 residues. Germline lookup yields CDR1 MNHNS and CDR2 SASEGT. Trimming shortened V by 4 bases and J by 3 bases, and 16 bases separated the two germline ends. The CDR3 reads CASSVQTGADYEQYF. DNA for the CDR3: TGTGCCAGCAGTGTCCAGACAGGAGCCGACTACGAGCAGTACTTC.

The V gene is TRBV28, the J gene TRBJ1-5; unclear D gene. V gave up 5 bases and J gave up 0 bases, with 8 bases separating them. The V gene's germline CDR1 is MDHEN and CDR2 SYDVKM. This CDR3 is built from 14 residues. CDR3 region: CASSPTHSNQPQHF. As DNA, the CDR3 is TGTGCCAGCAGTCCCACCCATAGCAATCAGCCCCAGCATTTT. Drawing the rest from reference TRBV28 and TRBJ1-5, the complete variable domain is DVKVTQSSRYLVKRTGEKVFLECVQDMDHENMFWYRQDPGLGLRLIYFSYDVKMKEKGDIPEGYSVSREKKERFSLILESASTNQTSMYLCASSPTHSNQPQHFGDGTRLSIL.

This clone was observed a few times. The chain is built from TRBV5-6 and TRBJ2-7, with D unclear. CDR1 and CDR2 (germline): SGHDT, YYEEEE. The CDR3 covers 16 residues. Trimming pared 3 bases from V and 2 bases from J, leaving 18 bases between. The CDR3 DNA sequence: TGTGCCAGCAGCTCGACCCCAGAAGGTATCCCCTACGAGCAGTACTTC. Amino acid sequence: CASSSTPEGIPYEQYF.

The chain combines TRBV9 with TRBJ2-5; weak D call: TRBD1 (5 bases). CDR3 length equals 13 residues. Germline CDR1 reads SGDLS; CDR2 reads YYNGEE. With 2 bases removed from V and 9 bases from J, the gap between germline ends came to 14 bases. For the CDR3, the DNA is TGTGCCAGCAGCGTTGAATCAGGCAGGGCCCAGTACTTC. Translation: CASSVESGRAQYF.

This clone was found once. The chain couples TRBV23-1 to TRBJ1-5, with 8 bases fitting TRBD1. TRBV23-1 is identified as an open reading frame with a role that is uncertain. Trimming at V came to 2 bases and at J to 0 bases, leaving 6 bases not matched to a gene. The CDR3 contains 17 residues. This CDR3 is CASSQEQGGGSNQPQHF. CDR3 sequence (DNA): TGCGCCAGCAGTCAAGAACAGGGGGGCGGTAGCAATCAGCCCCAGCATTTT.

The V call is TRBV28, the J call TRBJ2-7, with 10 positions matching TRBD2. This CDR3 comprises 18 residues. With V trimmed by 5 bases and J by 2 bases, 15 bases remained unmatched. Germline-derived CDR1 and CDR2 are MDHEN and SYDVKM. The CDR3 here is CASSAQGSGTSAPYEQYF. CDR3 nucleotides: TGTGCCAGCAGTGCCCAGGGCTCCGGGACTAGCGCACCCTACGAGCAGTACTTC.

This clone came up once. The gene calls are TRBV28 and TRBJ2-7; D may be TRBD1 (6 bases). The CDR3 is made up of 16 amino acids. CDR1 and CDR2 (germline): MDHEN, SYDVKM. V was cut by 6 bases and J by 2 bases, with 20 bases left in between. The CDR3 loop reads CASSFDMDRQTYEQYF. In DNA, the CDR3 is TGTGCCAGCAGCTTCGATATGGACAGACAGACCTACGAGCAGTACTTC.

This chain joins TRBV19 and TRBJ2-5; D might be TRBD1 (7 bases). The CDR3 covers 15 residues. The V and J ends lost 1 base and 5 bases respectively, with 14 bases between them. CDR1 and CDR2 from the germline V gene are LNHDA and SQIVND (reference sequence). As DNA, the CDR3 is TGTGCCAGTAGTATAGGGGCCTCAGGGGGGGAGACCCAGTACTTC. Translating gives CASSIGASGGETQYF.

This CDR3 is CASSSIRTGLETQYF. The CDR3 coding sequence is TGTGCCAGCAGCTCTATCCGGACAGGTCTAGAGACCCAGTACTTC. The V gene is TRBV28, the J gene TRBJ2-5, with 7 bases lining up with TRBD1. CDR1 is MDHEN, CDR2 SYDVKM, per germline. The CDR3 has 15 amino acids. The junction had 11 bases not matched to a gene; V was cut back by 6 bases and J by 4 bases. Looking up the rest from reference TRBV28 and TRBJ2-5 gives the full variable domain: DVKVTQSSRYLVKRTGEKVFLECVQDMDHENMFWYRQDPGLGLRLIYFSYDVKMKEKGDIPEGYSVSREKKERFSLILESASTNQTSMYLCASSSIRTGLETQYFGPGTRLLVL.

The V and J genes are TRBV19 and TRBJ2-6, with TRBD2 as a possible D gene (5 bases). This CDR3 has 16 residues. V lost 4 bases and J 1 base, leaving 11 bases between the germline ends. Germline CDR1 is LNHDA and CDR2 is SQIVND (reference sequence). For the CDR3, the DNA is TGTGCCAGTAGTACTTCTCGGACTTCTGGGGCCAACGTCCTGACTTTC. Translated, it gives CASSTSRTSGANVLTF.

The rearrangement joins TRBV28 to TRBJ1-2, with TRBD1 matching over 8 bases. The CDR3 runs 12 residues. Germline values: CDR1 MDHEN, CDR2 SYDVKM. The J segment lost 4 bases and the V segment lost 5 bases, leaving 0 bases of the junction unmatched. CDR3 in DNA: TGTGCCAGCAGTCAGGGGGCCTATGGCTACACCTTC. It is translated as CASSQGAYGYTF.

The chain recombines TRBV5-6 with TRBJ1-2; the D gene is possibly TRBD1 (5 bases). Trimming stripped 0 bases from V and 4 bases from J, with 13 bases between. From germline, CDR1 is SGHDT and CDR2 YYEEEE. The CDR3 contains 15 residues. This CDR3 is CASSLGGGAAYGYTF. Written as DNA, the CDR3 is TGTGCCAGCAGCTTGGGTGGGGGAGCGGCCTATGGCTACACCTTC.

CDR3 DNA: TGTGCCAGCAAGACTAGCGGGAACGACAATGAGCAGTTCTTC. Translation gives CASKTSGNDNEQFF. V is TRBV25-1 and J is TRBJ2-1; 11 nucleotides line up with TRBD2. V lost 7 bases and J lost 5; bases outside the gene matches: 4. CDR3 length: 14 residues. Germline-derived CDR1 and CDR2 are MGHDK and SYGVNS. Together with reference TRBV25-1 and TRBJ2-1, the CDR3 gives the full variable domain: EADIYQTPRYLVIGTGKKITLECSQTMGHDKMYWYQQDPGMELHLIHYSYGVNSTEKGDLSSESTVSRIRTEHFPLTLESARPSHTSQYLCASKTSGNDNEQFFGPGTRLTVL.

The chain has TRBV29-1 and TRBJ1-1; TRBD1 agrees at 10 bases. The V and J ends lost 4 bases and 11 bases, in that order; junction bases with no gene match: 13. The CDR3 spans 14 residues. Germline lookup yields CDR1 SQVTM and CDR2 ANQGSEA. The chain's CDR3 is CSVATGTGVLAAFF. CDR3 DNA sequence: TGCAGCGTTGCTACCGGGACAGGGGTTCTTGCTGCTTTCTTT.

The J gene is TRBJ2-5, the V gene TRBV19; 14 bases match TRBD2. With V trimmed by 5 bases and J by 5 bases, 4 bases remained unmatched. From germline, CDR1 is LNHDA and CDR2 SQIVND (reference sequence). The CDR3 has 15 amino acids. CDR3 nucleotides: TGTGCCAGTAGTGGGGGACTAGCGGGGGCTGAGACCCAGTACTTC. It specifies CASSGGLAGAETQYF.

The chain links TRBV30 to TRBJ1-6; D perhaps matches TRBD1 (5 bases). The CDR3 is 11 amino acids. CDR1 is GTSNPN, CDR2 SVGIG, per germline (reference sequence). The V gene lost 5 bases and the J gene lost 7 bases, with 6 bases spanning the gap. The CDR3 DNA follows: TGTGCCTGGGGGGGGAATTCACCCCTCCACTTT. It specifies CAWGGNSPLHF.

The V gene is TRBV11-2, the J gene TRBJ1-5; TRBD1 aligns across 7 bases. The CDR3 runs to 15 residues. With 1 base clipped from V and 3 bases from J, the junction kept 3 bases outside the gene matches. Germline values: CDR1 SGHAT, CDR2 FQNNGV. The CDR3 spells CASSLATGVNQPQHF. The CDR3 DNA follows: TGTGCCAGCAGCTTAGCCACAGGGGTCAATCAGCCCCAGCATTTT.

This chain connects TRBV7-9 to TRBJ2-7, with D possibly TRBD2 on 5 matching bases. The CDR3 is 14 residues long. V lost 5 bases to trimming and J lost 6 bases, with 17 bases between them. The germline CDR1 and CDR2 sequences are SEHNR and FQNEAQ (reference sequence). CDR3 nucleotide sequence: TGTGCCAGCAGCAGTAGCGTGGTATCCGGCGAGCAGTACTTC. Amino acids: CASSSSVVSGEQYF.

CDR3 protein: CASSSQGARNTGELFF. Here the CDR3 DNA reads TGTGCCAGCAGCTCTCAGGGGGCGAGGAATACCGGGGAGCTGTTTTTT. The J gene is TRBJ2-2, the V gene TRBV7-8; 8 nucleotides align to TRBD1. With V trimmed by 4 bases and J by 5 bases, 9 bases remained unmatched. The CDR3 has 16 residues. The germline V gene has CDR1 SGHVS and CDR2 FQNEAQ.